Listed below are T cell receptor beta chains from one sample, sequenced in a study of blood T cell repertoires in COVID-19. TCRdb's table, derived via immunoSEQ multiplex PCR, lists solely in-frame clones and lacks some. The sample includes more than 250,000 clones, 88% of them seen just once. The specimen sequenced was peripheral blood. Receptor source: a human donor in a cohort sampled during active COVID-19. The CDR3 runs from the conserved cysteine through the conserved F or W. D genes are given only for firm matches. Size values are once, few and many counts, or a class for expanded clones, and some rows have none.

d_call: .
clone_size: .
v_call: TRBV6-5
j_call: TRBJ2-5
cdr3_aa: CASIRGIVGETQYF
cdr3_nt: TGTGCCAGCATAAGGGGGATCGTTGGAGAGACCCAGTACTTC

d_call: .
clone_size: .
v_call: TRBV19
j_call: TRBJ1-1
cdr3_aa: CASSPGGRTEAFF
cdr3_nt: TGTGCCAGTAGTCCGGGGGGGAGGACTGAAGCTTTCTTT

d_call: .
clone_size: .
v_call: TRBV19
j_call: TRBJ1-2
cdr3_aa: CASSVHLGGDYGYTF
cdr3_nt: TGTGCCAGTAGCGTTCACTTGGGGGGAGACTATGGCTACACCTTC

d_call: TRBD2
clone_size: .
v_call: TRBV13
j_call: TRBJ2-4
cdr3_aa: CASSLGGGSGRIQYF
cdr3_nt: TGTGCCAGCAGCCTAGGGGGCGGGAGCGGGAGGATTCAGTACTTC

d_call: TRBD2
clone_size: once
v_call: TRBV30
j_call: TRBJ2-7
cdr3_aa: CAWIREGTEQYF
cdr3_nt: TGTGCCTGGATCCGGGAGGGAACCGAGCAGTACTTC

d_call: .
clone_size: .
v_call: TRBV19
j_call: TRBJ1-2
cdr3_aa: CASTLGGKGYGYTF
cdr3_nt: TGTGCCAGTACCCTGGGGGGGAAGGGCTATGGCTACACCTTC

d_call: .
clone_size: .
v_call: TRBV5-1
j_call: TRBJ2-7
cdr3_aa: CASRFDEQYF
cdr3_nt: TGCGCCAGCAGATTCGACGAGCAGTACTTC

d_call: TRBD1
clone_size: .
v_call: TRBV4-1
j_call: TRBJ1-1
cdr3_aa: CASSQRGTGENTEAFF
cdr3_nt: TGCGCCAGCAGCCAACGAGGAACAGGGGAGAACACTGAAGCTTTCTTT

d_call: .
clone_size: .
v_call: TRBV24-1
j_call: TRBJ1-5
cdr3_aa: CATSEAGGGPQHF
cdr3_nt: TGTGCCACCAGTGAAGCCGGGGGGGGACCCCAGCATTTT

d_call: TRBD1
clone_size: .
v_call: TRBV7-8
j_call: TRBJ1-6
cdr3_aa: CASSLQGTTPLHF
cdr3_nt: TGTGCCAGCAGCCTACAGGGGACGACACCCCTCCACTTT

d_call: .
clone_size: .
v_call: TRBV6-2/TRBV6-3
j_call: TRBJ1-1
cdr3_aa: CASSYEFGRTKDAEAFF
cdr3_nt: TGTGCCAGCAGTTACGAGTTCGGGAGAACCAAAGACGCTGAAGCTTTCTTT

d_call: TRBD1
clone_size: .
v_call: TRBV6-5
j_call: TRBJ1-2
cdr3_aa: CASSYSYRGLQDGYTF
cdr3_nt: TGTGCCAGCAGTTACTCGTACAGGGGGCTACAGGATGGCTACACCTTC

d_call: TRBD1
clone_size: .
v_call: TRBV23-1
j_call: TRBJ2-7
cdr3_aa: CASSPRQGYEQYF
cdr3_nt: TGCGCCAGCAGTCCAAGACAGGGCTACGAGCAGTACTTC

d_call: TRBD1
clone_size: .
v_call: TRBV4-1
j_call: TRBJ2-7
cdr3_aa: CASSRQGSSYEQYF
cdr3_nt: TGCGCCAGCAGCCGACAGGGAAGCTCCTACGAGCAGTACTTC

d_call: TRBD1
clone_size: .
v_call: TRBV27
j_call: TRBJ1-6
cdr3_aa: CASHKNFRDRVSYNSPLHF
cdr3_nt: TGTGCCAGCCACAAGAATTTCCGGGACAGGGTTTCCTATAATTCACCCCTCCACTTT

d_call: TRBD2
clone_size: .
v_call: TRBV19
j_call: TRBJ2-3
cdr3_aa: CASRGLAGNTDTQYF
cdr3_nt: TGTGCCAGTAGAGGACTAGCGGGAAACACAGATACGCAGTATTTT

d_call: .
clone_size: .
v_call: TRBV4-3
j_call: TRBJ1-6
cdr3_aa: CASSQEITGFRNSPLHF
cdr3_nt: TGCGCCAGCAGCCAAGAAATAACGGGGTTTCGGAATTCACCCCTCCACTTT

d_call: .
clone_size: .
v_call: TRBV7-9
j_call: TRBJ1-2
cdr3_aa: CASSLTGSSYGYTF
cdr3_nt: TGTGCCAGCAGCTTAACAGGGTCTTCCTATGGCTACACCTTC

d_call: TRBD1
clone_size: .
v_call: TRBV6-2/TRBV6-3
j_call: TRBJ1-2
cdr3_aa: CASSSTTKQGDTF
cdr3_nt: TGTGCCAGCAGTTCTACAACCAAACAGGGGGACACCTTC

d_call: TRBD2
clone_size: .
v_call: TRBV9
j_call: TRBJ2-1
cdr3_aa: CASSGPSGRNYNEQFF
cdr3_nt: TGTGCCAGCAGCGGTCCTAGCGGGAGGAACTACAATGAGCAGTTCTTC

d_call: .
clone_size: .
v_call: TRBV7-9
j_call: TRBJ2-7
cdr3_aa: CASSSHLQQRVYEQYF
cdr3_nt: TGTGCCAGCAGCTCCCACTTGCAGCAGAGGGTGTACGAGCAGTACTTC

d_call: .
clone_size: .
v_call: TRBV11-3
j_call: TRBJ2-7
cdr3_aa: CASSRPNGLSSYEQYF
cdr3_nt: TGTGCCAGCAGCCGACCCAACGGACTATCCTCCTACGAGCAGTACTTC

d_call: .
clone_size: .
v_call: TRBV4-1
j_call: TRBJ1-1
cdr3_aa: CASSLRGGIGTEAFF
cdr3_nt: TGCGCCAGCAGCCTTAGGGGAGGGATCGGCACTGAAGCTTTCTTT

d_call: .
clone_size: .
v_call: TRBV10-1
j_call: TRBJ1-2
cdr3_aa: CASSGPGFGYTF
cdr3_nt: TGCGCCAGCAGTGGCCCCGGGTTCGGCTACACCTTC

d_call: .
clone_size: .
v_call: TRBV9
j_call: TRBJ2-1
cdr3_aa: CASSGLANKQFF
cdr3_nt: TGTGCCAGCAGCGGCCTAGCGAACAAGCAGTTCTTC

d_call: TRBD2
clone_size: .
v_call: TRBV11-2
j_call: TRBJ2-7
cdr3_aa: CASSPAGRYEQYF
cdr3_nt: TGTGCCAGCAGCCCCGCCGGGAGGTACGAGCAGTACTTC

d_call: .
clone_size: .
v_call: TRBV5-6
j_call: TRBJ1-3
cdr3_aa: CASSFGGVTGNTIYF
cdr3_nt: TGTGCCAGCAGTTTCGGAGGAGTGACTGGAAACACCATATATTTT

d_call: TRBD2
clone_size: .
v_call: TRBV4-3
j_call: TRBJ2-7
cdr3_aa: CASSQRFRREAHEQYF
cdr3_nt: TGCGCCAGCAGCCAACGGTTTCGGCGGGAGGCCCACGAGCAGTACTTC

d_call: .
clone_size: .
v_call: TRBV2
j_call: TRBJ1-1
cdr3_aa: CASSEGRDTEAFF
cdr3_nt: TGTGCCAGCAGTGAGGGCAGGGACACTGAAGCTTTCTTT

d_call: TRBD1
clone_size: .
v_call: TRBV19
j_call: TRBJ1-2
cdr3_aa: CASSIQGELLYGYTF
cdr3_nt: TGTGCCAGTAGTATACAGGGGGAACTCCTCTATGGCTACACCTTC

d_call: .
clone_size: .
v_call: TRBV7-9
j_call: TRBJ2-7
cdr3_aa: CASSPGSYEQYF
cdr3_nt: TGTGCCAGCAGCCCCGGGTCCTACGAGCAGTACTTC

d_call: TRBD2
clone_size: .
v_call: TRBV7-6
j_call: TRBJ2-7
cdr3_aa: CASSSLAGGYEQYF
cdr3_nt: TGTGCCAGCAGCTCCCTAGCGGGAGGGTACGAGCAGTACTTC

d_call: TRBD2
clone_size: .
v_call: TRBV10-1
j_call: TRBJ2-1
cdr3_aa: CASSSGGVSYNEQFF
cdr3_nt: TGCGCCAGCAGTAGCGGGGGGGTATCCTACAATGAGCAGTTCTTC

d_call: TRBD2
clone_size: .
v_call: TRBV7-3
j_call: TRBJ2-1
cdr3_aa: CASSLPRGVGLNEQFF
cdr3_nt: TGTGCCAGCAGCTTACCTCGGGGGGTCGGTTTAAATGAGCAGTTCTTC

d_call: .
clone_size: few
v_call: TRBV27
j_call: TRBJ1-2
cdr3_aa: CASSDDSLYGYTF
cdr3_nt: TGTGCCAGCAGCGACGACAGCCTCTATGGCTACACCTTC

d_call: .
clone_size: .
v_call: TRBV28
j_call: TRBJ1-1
cdr3_aa: CASREGNTEAFF
cdr3_nt: TGTGCCAGCAGAGAGGGGAACACTGAAGCTTTCTTT

d_call: .
clone_size: .
v_call: TRBV4-3
j_call: TRBJ2-7
cdr3_aa: CASSLIGARQAQYF
cdr3_nt: TGCGCCAGCAGCCTAATCGGGGCCAGACAGGCGCAGTACTTC

d_call: .
clone_size: .
v_call: TRBV19
j_call: TRBJ1-3
cdr3_aa: CASSISSSASGNTIYF
cdr3_nt: TGTGCCAGTAGTATTTCCTCCAGTGCCTCTGGAAACACCATATATTTT